These 16 T cell receptor beta chains share one sample of origin, sequenced in a study of T cells in tumors after PD-1 blockade. Generated by immunoSEQ multiplex PCR, the TCRdb table keeps only in-frame clones and is missing some. The sample records under 75,000 clones, 74% being singletons. The material sequenced was PBMCs, taken after anti-PD-1 treatment. The receptors here all came from a human donor with basal cell carcinoma.

This clone was observed a single time. CDR3 nucleotides: TGTGCCACCAGTTCGGGACGGCTAAGGGGCAATGAGCAGTTCTTC. This gives the protein CATSSGRLRGNEQFF. The chain carries TRBV24-1 and TRBJ2-1; D tentatively fits TRBD1 or TRBD2 (5 bases each). Germline V gene sequence: CDR1 KGHDR, CDR2 SFDVKD. Trimming stripped 6 bases from V and 6 bases from J, with 17 bases between. The CDR3 sequence is 15 residues long.

V is TRBV19 and J is TRBJ2-5; D is possibly TRBD1 or TRBD2 (5 bases each). Germline V CDR1 and CDR2: LNHDA, SQIVND (reference sequence). The CDR3 is made up of 15 amino acids. Trimming shortened V by 2 bases and J by 2 bases, and 12 bases separated the two germline ends. CDR3 region: CASSIKGSGQETQYF. In DNA form, the CDR3 reads TGTGCCAGTAGTATAAAGGGGAGTGGGCAAGAGACCCAGTACTTC.

The rearrangement links TRBV2 to TRBJ2-3; D gene unclear. The V and J ends lost 5 bases and 2 bases respectively, with 2 bases between them. CDR3 length: 11 amino acids. The germline V gene encodes CDR1 SNHLY and CDR2 FYNNEI. The CDR3: CASSPTDTQYF. The CDR3 nucleotides are TGTGCCAGCAGTCCCACAGATACGCAGTATTTT.

This rearrangement joins TRBV20-1 to TRBJ2-7; D may be TRBD1 (5 bases). This CDR3 contains 15 residues. The V gene's germline CDR1 is DFQATT and CDR2 SNEGSKA (reference sequence). Trimming stripped 3 bases from V and 7 bases from J, with 22 bases between. CDR3 in DNA: TGCAGTGCTAGTTCTGGGGCAGGTCCTACCTGGGAGCAGTACTTC. This gives the protein CSASSGAGPTWEQYF.

Only a few counts were recorded for this clone. V and J are TRBV11-3 and TRBJ2-2; no reliable D call. The CDR3 is made up of 16 amino acids. Germline loops: CDR1 SGHNT, CDR2 YENEEA. V was cut by 0 bases and J by 4 bases, with 12 bases left in between. Here the CDR3 DNA reads TGTGCCAGCAGCTTAGATTCCGGTTACGGCACCGGGGAGCTGTTTTTT. This codes for CASSLDSGYGTGELFF. Together with reference TRBV11-3 and TRBJ2-2, the CDR3 gives the full variable domain: EAGVVQSPRYKIIEKKQPVAFWCNPISGHNTLYWYLQNLGQGPELLIRYENEEAVDDSQLPKDRFSAERLKGVDSTLKIQPAELGDSAVYLCASSLDSGYGTGELFFGEGSRLTVL.

In this sample, this clone turned up a few times. The V and J genes are TRBV15 and TRBJ1-4, with a possible D match to TRBD1 (6 bases). The CDR3 runs to 18 residues. CDR1 LNHNV and CDR2 YYDKDF come from the germline V gene (reference sequence). V lost 1 base to trimming and J lost 4 bases, with 19 bases between them. CDR3 sequence (DNA): TGTGCCACCAGCAGAGTTCCGATCTCACAGGGTCTTAATGAAAAACTGTTTTTT. Residues: CATSRVPISQGLNEKLFF.

The V and J genes are TRBV28 and TRBJ1-6; tentative D call: TRBD1 (6 bases). Trimming pared 5 bases from V and 6 bases from J, leaving 14 bases between. The CDR3 contains 15 residues. From germline, CDR1 is MDHEN and CDR2 SYDVKM. The CDR3 region has the DNA TGTGCCAGCAGTCCCTCTACAGGGTTTAATTCACCCCTCCACTTT. The encoded protein is CASSPSTGFNSPLHF.

This clone was recorded a few times. The chain employs TRBV6-5 and TRBJ2-1; 7 bases are shared with TRBD1. CDR1 and CDR2 (germline): MNHEY, SVGAGI. The V segment lost 4 bases and the J segment 4 bases; nucleotides outside the gene matches: 10. The CDR3 has 16 residues. The CDR3 region is CASSSEDRLGYNEQFF. CDR3 DNA sequence: TGTGCCAGCAGTTCGGAGGACAGGTTGGGGTACAATGAGCAGTTCTTC.

The rearrangement uses TRBV10-3 and TRBJ1-2, with 9 positions matching TRBD1. Looked up from germline, CDR1 is ENHRY and CDR2 is SYGVKD. This CDR3 has 15 amino acids. V trimming: 3 bases; J trimming: 6 bases; junction bases outside the gene matches: 8. The CDR3 nucleotides are TGTGCCATCAGTGAACCCAGGACAGGGGAGAATGGCTACACCTTC. Amino acids: CAISEPRTGENGYTF.

The chain is built from TRBV30 and TRBJ2-7; 8 bases agree with TRBD1. Germline V gene lookup returns CDR1 GTSNPN and CDR2 SVGIG (reference sequence). This CDR3 contains 15 residues. V was clipped by 2 bases and J by 1 base; unmatched bases: 7. CDR3 sequence (DNA): TGTGCCTGGAGTCGTCGGGACAGGATTTCCTACGAGCAGTACTTC. Amino acid sequence: CAWSRRDRISYEQYF.

The genes are TRBV18 and TRBJ1-2; D is undetermined. This CDR3 spans 14 amino acids. V was cut by 2 bases and J by 9 bases, with 16 bases left in between. The germline gives CDR1 KGHSH, CDR2 LQKENI. CDR3 nucleotides: TGTGCCAGCTCACCAGCAGGAGGGTGGTCGAGCTACACCTTC. Its translation is CASSPAGGWSSYTF. The full variable domain, with the rest looked up from reference TRBV18 and TRBJ1-2, is NAGVMQNPRHLVRRRGQEARLRCSPMKGHSHVYWYRQLPEEGLKFMVYLQKENIIDESGMPKERFSAEFPKEGPSILRIQQVVRGDSAAYFCASSPAGGWSSYTFGSGTRLTVV.

This clone appeared a few times. This chain connects TRBV4-1 to TRBJ2-3; TRBD2 matches 8 bases. J gave up 4 bases and V 0 bases, and 6 bases lay outside the gene matches. The CDR3 length is 16 residues. Per germline, CDR1 MGHRA and CDR2 YSYEKL. CDR3 loop: CASSQDRAGVADTQYF. Here the CDR3 DNA reads TGCGCCAGCAGCCAAGATAGAGCGGGGGTGGCAGATACGCAGTATTTT.

The chain couples TRBV6-1 to TRBJ2-5; 9 bases fit TRBD1. Trimming at V came to 1 base and at J to 4 bases, leaving 7 bases not matched to a gene. Germline CDR1 is MNHNS and CDR2 is SASEGT. The CDR3 spans 16 residues. CDR3 in amino acids: CASSEVGTGFGETQYF. CDR3 in DNA: TGTGCCAGCAGTGAAGTCGGGACAGGGTTTGGAGAGACCCAGTACTTC.

In this sample, this clone turned up once. One end of the junction is discordant with germline, which a read error may explain. This rearrangement joins TRBV5-1 to TRBJ2-3; 12 bases line up with TRBD2. There are 16 residues in the CDR3. Per germline, CDR1 SGHRS and CDR2 YFSETQ. CDR3 bases: TGCGCCAGCACCTTGATGCGGGGGACTAGCGGGGATACGCAGTATTTT. This sequence encodes CASTLMRGTSGDTQYF.

This sequence joins TRBV2 and TRBJ2-7; D not certain. CDR3 length: 14 residues. V lost 7 bases and J lost 0, with 13 bases in between. Per germline, CDR1 SNHLY and CDR2 FYNNEI. DNA for the CDR3: TGTGCCAGCACTAGGACCGATGTCTCCTACGAGCAGTACTTC. Residues: CASTRTDVSYEQYF.

A single count supports this clone. The V gene is TRBV28, the J gene TRBJ1-5; tentatively, D is TRBD1 (6 bases). Looked up from germline, CDR1 is MDHEN and CDR2 is SYDVKM. V shed 7 bases and J shed 6 bases, with 16 bases lying between them. CDR3 length: 14 residues. CDR3 protein: CASNTGTMTQPQHF. CDR3 DNA sequence: TGTGCCAGCAACACCGGGACAATGACTCAGCCCCAGCATTTT.